What follows are 21 T cell receptor beta chains derived from one specimen sequenced in a study of CD8+ T cells in alopecia areata. Specified treatment: oral pan-JAK inhibitor, 5-10 mg twice daily. TCR sequencing used cDNA made by reverse transcription of extracted RNA. Generated by immunoSEQ multiplex PCR, the TCRdb table keeps only in-frame clones and is missing some. Among some 200,000 clones listed, approximately 60% were seen once. The specimen comprised CD4+ T cells sorted from blood, sampled at week 4, from a patient treated with tofacitinib. These receptor sequences come from a human donor with alopecia areata.

This clone occurred a few times. The J gene is TRBJ1-1, the V gene TRBV6-6, with TRBD1 identical over 9 bases. V gave up 5 bases and J gave up 5 bases; unmatched junction bases: 6. CDR1 is MNHNY, CDR2 SVGAGI, per germline (reference sequence). CDR3 length: 14 amino acids. The CDR3 reads CASSQRDRETEAFF. CDR3 coding DNA: TGTGCCAGCAGTCAACGGGACAGGGAAACTGAAGCTTTCTTT.

The chain links TRBV25-1 to TRBJ2-6; no clear D gene. CDR1 and CDR2 from the germline V gene are MGHDK and SYGVNS. Trimming stripped 3 bases from V and 0 bases from J, with 9 bases between. The CDR3 consists of 16 residues. DNA for the CDR3: TGTGCCAGCAGTGACCCAGCGTCCTCTGGGGCCAACGTCCTGACTTTC. Translating gives CASSDPASSGANVLTF.

The V gene is TRBV30, the J gene TRBJ2-4; tentative D call: TRBD1 (5 bases). Germline V lookup: CDR1 GTSNPN, CDR2 SVGIG (reference sequence). V was cut by 3 bases and J by 0 bases, with 12 bases left in between. The CDR3 consists of 15 residues. The CDR3 reads CAWRDTPTAKNIQYF. CDR3 bases: TGTGCCTGGAGGGACACCCCCACAGCCAAAAACATTCAGTACTTC.

The table lists this clone with a few counts. The chain has TRBV29-1 and TRBJ2-3; D possibly corresponds to TRBD2 (6 bases). The CDR3 totals 13 residues. The germline V and J ends were trimmed by 5 bases and 2 bases, with 11 bases remaining between them. CDR1 and CDR2 from the germline V gene are SQVTM and ANQGSEA. CDR3 residues: CSVLGLYTDTQYF. The CDR3 nucleotides are TGCAGCGTTTTGGGACTTTACACAGATACGCAGTATTTT.

The chain combines TRBV27 with TRBJ2-3; no definite D call. With 4 bases removed from V and 0 bases from J, the gap between germline ends came to 14 bases. CDR1 is MNHEY and CDR2 is SMNVEV in the germline V gene (reference sequence). The CDR3 spans 16 residues. The CDR3 sequence is CASSSFPFPSTDTQYF. CDR3 in DNA: TGTGCCAGCAGTTCCTTCCCTTTTCCTAGCACAGATACGCAGTATTTT.

This chain joins TRBV6-1 and TRBJ2-3; no firm D call. Germline V gene lookup returns CDR1 MNHNS and CDR2 SASEGT. V lost 4 bases, J lost 3 bases, and 8 bases lay in between. CDR3 length: 13 residues. In DNA form, the CDR3 reads TGTGCCAGCAGTGCCGATTGGACAGATACGCAGTATTTT. This encodes CASSADWTDTQYF.

Points on this clone: Other DNA sequences in the same sample also yield this CDR3. The rearrangement links TRBV6-5 to TRBJ2-7; 7 bases map to TRBD2. CDR3 size: 13 residues. The V segment lost 3 bases and the J segment 4 bases; nucleotides outside the gene matches: 3. CDR1 and CDR2 (germline): MNHEY, SVGAGI. CDR3 nucleotide sequence: TGTGCCAGCAGTTATCGGCGGGGGTACGAGCAGTACTTC. Residues: CASSYRRGYEQYF.

The chain links TRBV25-1 to TRBJ2-5, with D possibly being TRBD1 (6 bases). The V and J ends lost 5 bases and 0 bases respectively, with 13 bases between them. CDR3 length: 15 residues. The germline V gene has CDR1 MGHDK and CDR2 SYGVNS. DNA of the CDR3: TGTGCCAGCAGTTCTCGGACAGCGTACCAAGAGACCCAGTACTTC. This translates into CASSSRTAYQETQYF.

The V gene is TRBV30, the J gene TRBJ1-2; D unclear. This CDR3 contains 13 residues. Per germline, CDR1 GTSNPN and CDR2 SVGIG (reference sequence). Deletions cut 4 bases from V and 8 bases from J, with 17 bases between. Here the CDR3 DNA reads TGTGCCTGGACCACTCGGGTGGGAGGCGGCTACACCTTC. Residues: CAWTTRVGGGYTF.

This clone turned up a few times. This chain links TRBV5-1 with TRBJ2-3; possible D gene TRBD2, 6 bases. V gave up 6 bases and J gave up 0 bases, with 14 bases separating them. The CDR3 covers 15 residues. The V gene's germline CDR1 is SGHRS and CDR2 YFSETQ. The CDR3 is CASMGLQTSTDTQYF. DNA of the CDR3: TGCGCCAGCATGGGACTCCAGACTAGCACAGATACGCAGTATTTT. Using reference TRBV5-1 and TRBJ2-3 for the parts outside the CDR3, the full variable domain is KAGVTQTPRYLIKTRGQQVTLSCSPISGHRSVSWYQQTPGQGLQFLFEYFSETQRNKGNFPGRFSGRQFSNSRSEMNVSTLELGDSALYLCASMGLQTSTDTQYFGPGTRLTVL.

J is TRBJ1-1 and V is TRBV29-1; D remains ambiguous. This CDR3 spans 13 amino acids. Per germline, CDR1 SQVTM and CDR2 ANQGSEA. The V and J ends lost 4 bases and 6 bases respectively, with 15 bases between them. The CDR3 here is CSVVRGGRPEAFF. In DNA, the CDR3 is TGCAGCGTTGTACGGGGAGGAAGACCTGAAGCTTTCTTT.

This clone was seen more than once but under ten times. The gene calls are TRBV7-9 and TRBJ2-3, with a possible D match to TRBD1 (6 bases). CDR1 is SEHNR, CDR2 FQNEAQ, per germline (reference sequence). V was cut by 5 bases and J by 0 bases, with 15 bases left in between. CDR3 length: 16 residues. CDR3 region: CASSSILGQSTDTQYF. CDR3 nucleotide sequence: TGTGCCAGCAGCAGCATCCTCGGACAGAGCACAGATACGCAGTATTTT.

This clone was found a few times. The V gene is TRBV4-2, the J gene TRBJ1-1, with unresolved D. CDR1 and CDR2 from the germline V gene are LGHNA and YNFKEQ. V gave up 3 bases and J gave up 4 bases, with 9 bases separating them. The CDR3 is made up of 13 amino acids. CDR3 DNA: TGTGCCAGCAGCCAGGCCCTTGGCACTGAAGCTTTCTTT. Translating it yields CASSQALGTEAFF.

The rearrangement joins TRBV6-6 to TRBJ2-7; TRBD1 might be the D (6 bases). The germline V and J ends were trimmed by 0 bases and 1 base, with 13 bases remaining between them. The length of the CDR3 is 16 residues. Looked up from germline, CDR1 is MNHNY and CDR2 is SVGAGI (reference sequence). For the CDR3, the DNA is TGTGCCAGCAGTTACTCCCGACAGGACCTTTCCTACGAGCAGTACTTC. Protein: CASSYSRQDLSYEQYF.

The chain joins TRBV29-1 to TRBJ2-3, with 7 bases lining up with TRBD2. Germline CDR1 and CDR2: SQVTM and ANQGSEA. The CDR3 is 16 amino acids. The J segment lost 2 bases and the V segment lost 1 base, leaving 9 bases of the junction unmatched. CDR3 amino acids: CSVEGPMGGNTDTQYF. The CDR3 DNA follows: TGCAGCGTTGAAGGTCCGATGGGGGGGAACACAGATACGCAGTATTTT.

This clone was picked up one time. V usage is TRBV29-1 and J usage is TRBJ2-5, with D unclear. The germline CDR1 and CDR2 sequences are SQVTM and ANQGSEA. Trimming left V 8 bases short and J 2 bases short, with 6 bases between. The CDR3 spans 10 residues. This CDR3 reads CSIYQETQYF. DNA for the CDR3: TGCAGCATATATCAAGAGACCCAGTACTTC.

CDR3 nucleotides: TGCAGCGTTGGGAAGGGTGGTCACTATGGCTACACCTTC. This sequence encodes CSVGKGGHYGYTF. The V call is TRBV29-1, the J call TRBJ1-2; D remains unclear. This CDR3 has 13 residues. Germline CDR1 SQVTM, CDR2 ANQGSEA. The ends were cut back, 4 bases at V and 3 bases at J, with 12 bases in the middle.

The sample holds a few counts of this clone. The chain has TRBV6-5 and TRBJ2-5, with D possibly being TRBD1 or TRBD2 (5 bases each). The V gene lost 0 bases and the J gene lost 5 bases, with 10 bases spanning the gap. Germline V lookup: CDR1 MNHEY, CDR2 SVGAGI. The CDR3 totals 14 residues. CDR3 nucleotide sequence: TGTGCCAGCAGTTACTCGGGGGTCCACGAGACCCAGTACTTC. It encodes CASSYSGVHETQYF.

The genes are TRBV7-9 and TRBJ2-7, with D unresolved. Germline V gives CDR1 SEHNR, CDR2 FQNEAQ (reference sequence). V shed 4 bases and J shed 1 base, with 11 bases lying between them. The CDR3 spans 14 residues. The CDR3 protein is CASSYRAISYEQYF. CDR3 in DNA: TGTGCCAGCAGCTACCGAGCAATATCCTACGAGCAGTACTTC.

A few counts support this clone. This chain joins TRBV15 and TRBJ2-5; D might be TRBD2 (6 bases). Trimming took 5 bases from V and 6 from J, leaving 22 bases between them. CDR1 is LNHNV, CDR2 YYDKDF, per germline (reference sequence). This CDR3 spans 16 amino acids. The CDR3 nucleotides read TGTGCCACCAGCCGGACCACCTCGGGGGTTGATAAGACCCAGTACTTC. Its translation: CATSRTTSGVDKTQYF.

This clone was recorded a few times. The chain uses TRBV10-3 and TRBJ2-1; 7 bases map to TRBD2. Losses at the gene ends were 6 bases for V and 6 bases for J; bases not matched to a gene: 11. CDR3 length: 15 amino acids. The germline V gene has CDR1 ENHRY and CDR2 SYGVKD. The CDR3 spells CAIREGTNSPNEQFF. The CDR3 DNA follows: TGTGCCATCAGGGAAGGGACTAACTCACCCAATGAGCAGTTCTTC.